This T cell receptor (beta chain) emerged from a study of response to subunit inactivated influenza vaccine. V was pared by 0 bases and J by 5 bases, with 5 bases of the junction left unmatched. Germline CDR1 is LGHNA and CDR2 is YNFKEQ. The CDR3 is 15 residues long. Points from the study as a whole: Each seasonal influenza vaccination recruits few new T cells, the authors suggested.

A remark on this clonotype: Its antigen is unidentified.

MiXCR was run by TCRdb on the RT-PCR reads, yielding one entry per CDR3 protein. Altogether about 620,000 distinct CDR3 sequences are present, 10% to 12% being singletons, with the ten largest covering 11%. These sequences were also reported in another study, on T cells expressing NK-cell markers. As reported in that work: UMIs were included in TCR beta cDNA generated by 5'RACE template switching. In five to seven donors, dominant CD3+CD56+NKG2C+ clonotypes ranked among the top 10 CD8+ clonotypes. The same clonotypes also predominated in the CD3+CD56-NKG2C+ fraction of several donors.

The sample was PBMCs from blood, taken on the day of vaccination. The chain recombines TRBV4-2 with TRBJ2-5; 8 positions match TRBD2. This receptor was identified in a man between 50 and 59 years old who received an inactivated influenza vaccine. In DNA, the CDR3 is TGTGCCAGCAGCCAAGAGGCGGGGGGCGGGGAGACCCAGTACTTC. Its protein is CASSQEAGGGETQYF.